A single sample is the source of the 13 T cell receptor beta chains below, sequenced in a study of blood T cell repertoires in COVID-19 (dated by TCRdb to the early 2020s). To prepare the library, the immunoSEQ multiplex PCR assay was applied. The source is immuneACCESS, and TCRdb retained only in-frame sequences with V and J called. Part of the clones is not carried over; for the studies checked, unresolved V genes explain less than half of this, and the remainder is unexplained. The sample records under 150,000 clones, over 75% of which are singletons. The biggest ten clones account for around 8% of the sample. The sequenced material came from peripheral blood. These receptors all come from a woman in her fifties or sixties with COVID-19, enrolled during active disease.

In this sample, this clone turned up once. This rearrangement joins TRBV6-5 to TRBJ1-6, with TRBD1 identical over 9 bases. Germline V gene data show CDR1 as MNHEY and CDR2 as SVGAGI. This CDR3 is built from 16 residues. Trimming at V came to 2 bases and at J to 10 bases, leaving 9 bases not matched to a gene. CDR3 in DNA: TGTGCCAGCAGTTACCCCGCCGGGACAGGGATGTCACCCCTCCACTTT. It codes for CASSYPAGTGMSPLHF.

The V call is TRBV27, the J call TRBJ2-7; tentatively, D is TRBD1 (6 bases). V lost 8 bases to trimming and J lost 1 base, with 15 bases between them. The CDR3 contains 14 residues. CDR1 and CDR2 from the germline V gene are MNHEY and SMNVEV (reference sequence). The CDR3, as DNA: TGTGCCAGCGGACCGACAGGACCTTCCTACGAGCAGTACTTC. Its translation: CASGPTGPSYEQYF.

The V and J genes are TRBV30 and TRBJ2-2, with D possibly TRBD2 on 5 matching bases. The V gene lost 0 bases and the J gene lost 3 bases, with 14 bases spanning the gap. Germline assignment: CDR1 GTSNPN and CDR2 SVGIG (reference sequence). CDR3 length: 16 residues. The CDR3 spells CAWSVLVGRDTGELFF. The CDR3 bases are TGTGCCTGGAGTGTACTTGTCGGGCGGGACACCGGGGAGCTGTTTTTT.

The chain employs TRBV4-1 and TRBJ2-1, with D possibly TRBD2 on 6 matching bases. The V and J ends lost 0 bases and 0 bases respectively, with 9 bases between them. The CDR3 runs 16 residues. Germline V CDR1 and CDR2: MGHRA, YSYEKL. Here the CDR3 reads CASSQEPGVSYNEQFF. The CDR3 bases are TGCGCCAGCAGCCAAGAGCCGGGGGTCTCCTACAATGAGCAGTTCTTC.

This clone was counted a few times. This chain connects TRBV7-2 to TRBJ2-7, with 8 bases fitting TRBD1. The ends lost 3 bases at V and 2 bases at J; junction bases unmatched: 6. The CDR3 spans 15 residues. The V gene's germline CDR1 is SGHTA and CDR2 FQGNSA. CDR3 DNA sequence: TGTGCCAGCAGCTTGGCTACAGGGGGAACCTACGAGCAGTACTTC. Encoded protein: CASSLATGGTYEQYF.

The CDR3 reads CASSQVTGIGGEQYF. In DNA form, the CDR3 reads TGTGCCAGCAGCCAGGTTACCGGGATTGGAGGCGAGCAGTACTTC. This chain connects TRBV3-1 (or the pseudogene TRBV3-2) to TRBJ2-7, with D possibly TRBD2 on 5 matching bases. Germline-derived CDR1 and CDR2 are LGHDT and YNNKEL (reference sequence). V lost 3 bases, J lost 6 bases, and 18 bases lay in between. The CDR3 sequence is 15 residues long.

The V and J genes are TRBV3-1 (or the pseudogene TRBV3-2) and TRBJ1-4, with D possibly being TRBD1 (6 bases). V lost 2 bases, J lost 10 bases, and 11 bases lay in between. Germline CDR1 is LGHDT and CDR2 is YNNKEL (reference sequence). This CDR3 is 13 amino acids long. CDR3: CASSQHRVAKLFF. As DNA, the CDR3 is TGTGCCAGCAGCCAACACAGGGTCGCAAAACTGTTTTTT.

This clone was seen only a few times. The V gene is TRBV5-1, the J gene TRBJ2-7, with 7 nucleotides matching TRBD1. This CDR3 has 13 residues. The V gene's germline CDR1 is SGHRS and CDR2 YFSETQ. V dropped 3 bases and J dropped 7; count of bases not matched to a gene: 7. DNA for the CDR3: TGCGCCAGCAGCTCGAGACAGGGCGAGGAGCAGTACTTC. Its translation is CASSSRQGEEQYF.

The chain joins TRBV24-1 to TRBJ1-5; weak D call: TRBD1 (6 bases). V was cut by 4 bases and J by 2 bases, with 11 bases left in between. Germline assignment: CDR1 KGHDR and CDR2 SFDVKD. CDR3 length equals 15 residues. The CDR3 here is CATSDPGQRNQPQHF. The CDR3 bases are TGTGCCACCAGTGACCCGGGACAACGCAATCAGCCCCAGCATTTT.

This clone has only one observation. The rearrangement links TRBV14 to TRBJ1-2, with TRBD1 matching over 7 bases. CDR1 and CDR2 (germline): SGHDN, FVKESK. V gave up 0 bases and J gave up 6 bases; unmatched junction bases: 7. The CDR3 is 15 residues long. As DNA, the CDR3 is TGTGCCAGCAGCCAAGATCGAGGGGGCGCCGATGGCTACACCTTC. Its protein is CASSQDRGGADGYTF.

V usage is TRBV16 and J usage is TRBJ2-7; TRBD1 matches 7 bases. V gave up 0 bases and J gave up 6 bases; unmatched junction bases: 2. Germline CDR1 is KGHSY and CDR2 is FQNENV. The length of the CDR3 is 13 residues. The CDR3 region has the DNA TGTGCCAGCAGCCAATCAGACAGGGCCGAGCAGTACTTC. Residues: CASSQSDRAEQYF.

This sequence joins TRBV27 and TRBJ2-7; 7 bases line up with TRBD2. Germline loops: CDR1 MNHEY, CDR2 SMNVEV (reference sequence). This CDR3 has 14 amino acids. V shed 5 bases, J shed 4 bases, and the junction held 8 bases outside the gene matches. CDR3: CASSQRGEEYEQYF. In DNA form, the CDR3 reads TGTGCCAGCAGTCAACGGGGGGAGGAATACGAGCAGTACTTC.

The V call is TRBV2, the J call TRBJ1-6, with D perhaps matching TRBD1 (5 bases). Per the germline V gene, CDR1 is SNHLY and CDR2 is FYNNEI. V shed 6 bases and J shed 13 bases, with 22 bases lying between them. CDR3 length equals 15 residues. CDR3: CASSPKRTFLLPLHF. CDR3 in DNA: TGTGCCAGCAGCCCCAAACGGACATTCCTACTTCCCCTCCACTTT.